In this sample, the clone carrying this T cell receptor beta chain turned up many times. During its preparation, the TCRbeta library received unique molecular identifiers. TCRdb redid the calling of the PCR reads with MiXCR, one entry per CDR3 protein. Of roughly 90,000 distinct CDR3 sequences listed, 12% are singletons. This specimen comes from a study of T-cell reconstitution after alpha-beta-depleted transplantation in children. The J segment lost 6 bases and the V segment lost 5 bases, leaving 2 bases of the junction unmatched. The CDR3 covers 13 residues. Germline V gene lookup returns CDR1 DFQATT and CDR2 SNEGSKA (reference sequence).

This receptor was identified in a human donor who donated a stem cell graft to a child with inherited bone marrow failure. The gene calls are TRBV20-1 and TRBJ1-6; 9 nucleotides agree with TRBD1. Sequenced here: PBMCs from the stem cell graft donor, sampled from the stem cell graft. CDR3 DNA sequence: TGCAGTGCTCAACAGGGGGCTAATTCACCCCTCCACTTT. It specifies CSAQQGANSPLHF.